This TCR beta chain was recovered during a study of shared clonotypes between healthy human individuals. Points from the study as a whole: Richness estimates generally favored naive over memory subsets. Enrolling few donors narrowed the genetic and exposure-history diversity that was represented.

Only a few counts were recorded for this clone. Its antigen is not known. The assay was run at deep level. Repertoires were generated with immunoSEQ multiplex PCR, while TCRdb's copy carries only in-frame clones and drops some. The data show more than 2 million clones, approximately 94% seen once. Every donor was a Caucasian adult from Nashville, Tennessee. This TCR was recovered from a man aged 18 to 35 in good health. The sample was naive CD4+ T cells sorted from blood. As for subset: CD45RA+ positively selected.

CDR3 region: CASARGRENIQYF. The CDR3 DNA follows: TGTGCCAGCGCGAGGGGTAGGGAAAACATTCAGTACTTC. The chain employs TRBV2 and TRBJ2-4; TRBD1 or TRBD2 may be the D gene (5 bases each). V was trimmed by 8 bases and J by 5 bases, leaving 13 bases between them. There are 13 residues in the CDR3. The germline gives CDR1 SNHLY, CDR2 FYNNEI.